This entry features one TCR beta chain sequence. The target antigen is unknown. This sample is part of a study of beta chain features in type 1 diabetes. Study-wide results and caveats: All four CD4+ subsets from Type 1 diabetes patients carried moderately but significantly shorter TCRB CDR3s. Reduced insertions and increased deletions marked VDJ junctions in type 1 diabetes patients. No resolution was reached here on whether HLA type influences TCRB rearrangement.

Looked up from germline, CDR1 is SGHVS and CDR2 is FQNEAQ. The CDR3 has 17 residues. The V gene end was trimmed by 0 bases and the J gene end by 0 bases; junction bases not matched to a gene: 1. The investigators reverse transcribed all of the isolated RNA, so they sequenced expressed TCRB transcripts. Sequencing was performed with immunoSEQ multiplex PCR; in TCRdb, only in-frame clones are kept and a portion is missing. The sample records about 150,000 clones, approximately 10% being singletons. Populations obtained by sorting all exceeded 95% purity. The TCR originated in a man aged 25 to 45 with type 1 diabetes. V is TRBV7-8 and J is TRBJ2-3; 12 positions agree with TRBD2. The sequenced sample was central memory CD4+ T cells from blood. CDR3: CASSLAGTSGSTDTQYF. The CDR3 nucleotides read TGTGCCAGCAGCTTAGCTGGGACTAGCGGGAGCACAGATACGCAGTATTTT. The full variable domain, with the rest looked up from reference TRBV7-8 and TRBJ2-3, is GAGVSQSPRYKVAKRGQDVALRCDPISGHVSLFWYQQALGQGPEFLTYFQNEAQLDKSGLPSDRFFAERPEGSVSTLKIQRTQQEDSAVYLCASSLAGTSGSTDTQYFGPGTRLTVL.